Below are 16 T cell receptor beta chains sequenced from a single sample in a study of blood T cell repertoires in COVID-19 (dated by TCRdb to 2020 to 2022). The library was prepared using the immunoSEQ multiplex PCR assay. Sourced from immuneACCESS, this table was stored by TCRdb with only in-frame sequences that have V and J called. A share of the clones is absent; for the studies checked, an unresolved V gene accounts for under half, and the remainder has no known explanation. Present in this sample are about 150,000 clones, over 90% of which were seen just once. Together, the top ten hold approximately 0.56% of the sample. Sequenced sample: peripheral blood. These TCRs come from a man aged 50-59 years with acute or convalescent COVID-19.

The CDR3 nucleotides are TGTGCCAGTAGTACCGGACAGAACACTGAAGCTTTCTTT. It yields the protein CASSTGQNTEAFF. The chain employs TRBV19 and TRBJ1-1; possible D gene TRBD1, 5 bases. The CDR3 has 13 residues. V was shortened by 4 bases and J by 1 base, with 7 bases between the two germline ends. Germline CDR1 is LNHDA and CDR2 is SQIVND (reference sequence). Together with reference TRBV19 and TRBJ1-1, the CDR3 gives the full variable domain: DGGITQSPKYLFRKEGQNVTLSCEQNLNHDAMYWYRQDPGQGLRLIYYSQIVNDFQKGDIAEGYSVSREKKESFPLTVTSAQKNPTAFYLCASSTGQNTEAFFGQGTRLTVV.

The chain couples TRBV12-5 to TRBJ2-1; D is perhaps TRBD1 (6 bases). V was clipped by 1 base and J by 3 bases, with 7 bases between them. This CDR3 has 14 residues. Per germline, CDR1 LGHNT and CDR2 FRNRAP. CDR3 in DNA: TGTGCTAGTGGTTTGGGACAGGTCTACAATGAGCAGTTCTTC. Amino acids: CASGLGQVYNEQFF.

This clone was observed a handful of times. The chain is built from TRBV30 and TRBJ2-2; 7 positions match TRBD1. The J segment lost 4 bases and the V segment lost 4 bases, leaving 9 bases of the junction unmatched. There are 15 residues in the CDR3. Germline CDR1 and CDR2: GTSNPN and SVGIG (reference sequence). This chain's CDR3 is CAWNRRQGATGELFF. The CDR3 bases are TGTGCCTGGAACCGGCGACAGGGAGCCACCGGGGAGCTGTTTTTT. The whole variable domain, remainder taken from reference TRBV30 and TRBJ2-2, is SQTIHQWPATLVQPVGSPLSLECTVEGTSNPNLYWYRQAAGRGLQLLFYSVGIGQISSEVPQNLSASRPQDRQFILSSKKLLLSDSGFYLCAWNRRQGATGELFFGEGSRLTVL.

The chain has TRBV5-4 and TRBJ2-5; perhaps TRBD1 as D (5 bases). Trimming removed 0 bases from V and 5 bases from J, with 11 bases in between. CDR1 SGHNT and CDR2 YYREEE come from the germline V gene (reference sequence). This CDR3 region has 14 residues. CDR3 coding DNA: TGTGCCAGCAGCTTGGGGACAACAAGGGAGACCCAGTACTTC. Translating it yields CASSLGTTRETQYF.

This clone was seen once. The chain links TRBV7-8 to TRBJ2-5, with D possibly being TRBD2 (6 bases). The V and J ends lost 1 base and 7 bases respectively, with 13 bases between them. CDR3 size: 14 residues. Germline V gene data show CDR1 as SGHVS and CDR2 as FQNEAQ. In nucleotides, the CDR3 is TGTGCCAGCAGCTTAGGGGGGGTCTTGGGGACCCAGTACTTC. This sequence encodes CASSLGGVLGTQYF.

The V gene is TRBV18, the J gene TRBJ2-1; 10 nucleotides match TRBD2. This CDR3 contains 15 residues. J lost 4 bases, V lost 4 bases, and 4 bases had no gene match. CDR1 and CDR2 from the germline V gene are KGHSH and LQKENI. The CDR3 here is CASSRGTSAYNEQFF. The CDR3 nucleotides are TGTGCCAGCTCACGGGGGACTAGCGCTTACAATGAGCAGTTCTTC.

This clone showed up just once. CDR3 amino acids: CASSPTTENTEAFF. DNA for the CDR3: TGTGCCAGCTCACCAACCACAGAGAACACTGAAGCTTTCTTT. The rearrangement uses TRBV18 and TRBJ1-1; no definite D call. The CDR3 length is 14 residues. Germline V gene sequence: CDR1 KGHSH, CDR2 LQKENI. Between the trimmed V and J ends, which lost 2 bases and 1 base, there was a span of 8 bases.

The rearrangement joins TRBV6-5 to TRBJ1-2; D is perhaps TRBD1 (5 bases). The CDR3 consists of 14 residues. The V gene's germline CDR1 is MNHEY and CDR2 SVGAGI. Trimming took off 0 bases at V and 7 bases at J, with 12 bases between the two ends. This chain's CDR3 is CASSYSGGASGYTF. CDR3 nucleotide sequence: TGTGCCAGCAGTTACTCGGGAGGGGCGAGTGGCTACACCTTC.

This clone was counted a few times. The CDR3 DNA reads as TGCGCCAGCAGCTTGGGGGACTTCTACGAGCAGTACTTC. Translation: CASSLGDFYEQYF. This sequence joins TRBV5-1 and TRBJ2-7; D might be TRBD2 (6 bases). V lost 0 bases, J lost 3 bases, and 7 bases lay in between. Germline CDR1 SGHRS, CDR2 YFSETQ. There are 13 residues in the CDR3.

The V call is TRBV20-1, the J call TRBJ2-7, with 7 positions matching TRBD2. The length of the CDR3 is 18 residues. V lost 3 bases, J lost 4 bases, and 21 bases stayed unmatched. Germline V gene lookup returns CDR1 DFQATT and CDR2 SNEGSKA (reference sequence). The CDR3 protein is CSASSWPRTRGSGYEQYF. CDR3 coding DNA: TGCAGTGCTAGTTCATGGCCGAGGACTCGCGGGAGTGGTTACGAGCAGTACTTC.

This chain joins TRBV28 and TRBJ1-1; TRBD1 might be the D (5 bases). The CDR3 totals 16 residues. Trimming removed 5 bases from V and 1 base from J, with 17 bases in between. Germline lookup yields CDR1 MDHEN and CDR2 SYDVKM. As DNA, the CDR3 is TGTGCCAGCAGTCACCCCCAGGGAAACGGGAACACTGAAGCTTTCTTT. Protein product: CASSHPQGNGNTEAFF.

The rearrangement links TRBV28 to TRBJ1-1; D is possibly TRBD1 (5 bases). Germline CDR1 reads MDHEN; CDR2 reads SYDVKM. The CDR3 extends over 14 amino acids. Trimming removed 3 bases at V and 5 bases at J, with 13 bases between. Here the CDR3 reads CASSFLQAGTEAFF. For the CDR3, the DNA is TGTGCCAGCAGTTTTCTACAGGCCGGGACTGAAGCTTTCTTT.

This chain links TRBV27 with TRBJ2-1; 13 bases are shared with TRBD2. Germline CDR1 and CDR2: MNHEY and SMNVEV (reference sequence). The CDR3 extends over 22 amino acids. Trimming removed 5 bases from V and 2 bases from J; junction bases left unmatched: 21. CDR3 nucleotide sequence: TGTGCCAGCAGTCACCCGGGACCTCCCCTGACTAGCGGGGGGATAACCTACAATGAGCAGTTCTTC. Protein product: CASSHPGPPLTSGGITYNEQFF.

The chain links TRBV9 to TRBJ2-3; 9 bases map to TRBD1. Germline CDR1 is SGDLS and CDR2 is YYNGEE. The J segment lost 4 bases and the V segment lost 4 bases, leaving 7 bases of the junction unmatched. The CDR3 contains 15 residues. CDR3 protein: CASSIRDRAPDTQYF. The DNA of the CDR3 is TGTGCCAGCAGCATCCGGGACAGGGCCCCAGATACGCAGTATTTT.

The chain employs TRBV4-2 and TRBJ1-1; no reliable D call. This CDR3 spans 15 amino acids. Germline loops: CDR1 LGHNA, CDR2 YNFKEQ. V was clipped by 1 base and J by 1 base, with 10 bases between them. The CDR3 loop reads CASSQAPGSNTEAFF. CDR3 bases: TGTGCCAGCAGCCAAGCCCCGGGTTCGAACACTGAAGCTTTCTTT.

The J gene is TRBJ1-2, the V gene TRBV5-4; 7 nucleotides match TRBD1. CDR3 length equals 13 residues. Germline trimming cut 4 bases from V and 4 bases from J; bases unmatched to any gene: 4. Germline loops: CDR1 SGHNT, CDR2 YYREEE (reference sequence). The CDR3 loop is CASSQTGTYGYTF. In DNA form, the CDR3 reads TGTGCCAGCAGCCAGACAGGGACCTATGGCTACACCTTC.